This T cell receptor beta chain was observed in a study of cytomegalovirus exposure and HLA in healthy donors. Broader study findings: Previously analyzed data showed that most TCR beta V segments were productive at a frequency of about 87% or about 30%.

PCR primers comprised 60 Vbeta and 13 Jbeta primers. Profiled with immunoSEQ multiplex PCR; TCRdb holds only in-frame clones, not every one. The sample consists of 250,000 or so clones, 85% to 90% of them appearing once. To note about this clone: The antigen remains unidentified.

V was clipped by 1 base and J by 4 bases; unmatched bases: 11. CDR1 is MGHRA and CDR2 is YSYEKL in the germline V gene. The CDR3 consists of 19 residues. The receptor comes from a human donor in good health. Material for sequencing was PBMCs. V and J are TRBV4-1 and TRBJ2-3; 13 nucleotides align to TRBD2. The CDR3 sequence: CASSQGRSGTSGIPDTQYF. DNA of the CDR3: TGCGCCAGCAGCCAAGGGAGATCCGGGACTAGCGGGATCCCAGATACGCAGTATTTT.